Below, one T cell receptor beta chain is given with its context. In its sample, this clonotype was seen many times. Which antigen it targets is not known. Qualities for individual bases were not recorded, and no much larger clone is one base off. The germline V gene encodes CDR1 SGHNT and CDR2 YENEEA. V and J are truncated by 5 bases and 2 bases respectively, leaving an intervening sequence of 18 bases. Counted from cysteine to phenylalanine, this CDR3 has 16 amino acids. Only CDR3 DNA remains: 48 bases, in frame from the first base. Sample time point, as interpreted from the label and publication: persistent/refractory GD, antithyroid drugs over 5 years with positive TRAb. For both TCR sequencing and RNA sequencing, RNA was extracted from PBMCs using TRIzol. The diagnosis of Graves' disease was made according to American Thyroid Association guidelines. Patients for the study were recruited at an endocrinology department in Xi'an, China. Each patient gave 7 to 9.5 milliliters of peripheral blood, collected in an EDTA anticoagulant tube. PBMCs were isolated by Ficoll Paque Plus density gradient separation without further T cell sorting. An Agilent 2100 Bioanalyzer and agarose gel were used to assess RNA quality, and a NanoDrop 2000 was used to measure RNA concentration.

These data originate in a study of regulatory T cells in long-lasting Graves disease (dated by TCRdb to the early 2020s). Broadly, across the study: To count as having persistent Graves' disease, a patient had to have received antithyroid drug treatment for over 5 years with TSH receptor autoantibodies remaining persistently positive. Persistent Graves' disease patients were compared with newly diagnosed Graves' disease patients by peripheral blood TCR sequencing and RNA sequencing. A total of about 35 samples underwent TCR sequencing, from about 13 patients with persistent Graves' disease and approximately 20 patients with newly diagnosed Graves' disease. Persistent Graves' disease patients in the clinical cohort had taken antithyroid drugs for about 10.3 years on average. The study took place in China and was registered as a clinical trial. Here is what the overall study found, with its caveats: Persistent disease showed preferential use of TRBV28, TRBJ1-2 and TRBJ2-5, whereas newly diagnosed disease favored TRBV20-1 and TRBJ2-1. As a limitation, the authors acknowledged that the small sample size may reduce accuracy. The study examined only peripheral blood because the primary lesion, thyroid tissue, could not be accessed. A larger number of public clonotypes was shared among persistent patients (more than 2,500) than among newly diagnosed patients (around 870). Lower TCR Shannon entropy and fewer highly expanded clones were observed in persistent Graves' disease patients than in newly diagnosed patients, which suggested clonal expansion. Sequencing and analysis were limited to the TCR beta chain.

Library creation used multiplex PCR. The instrument given in TCRdb is Illumina HiSeq 4000. To build TCR beta libraries, CDR3 regions were amplified by Arm-PCR using iRepertoire HTBI primers. PCR products were gel purified before sequencing. The study's processing was this. Gene usage analysis of CDR3 amino acid clonotypes relied on the approximately 60 TRBV and fewer than 15 TRBJ segments identified across samples. COPE and FqMerger were used to merge the filtered high-quality paired reads into contigs. BLAST was used to align contigs to IMGT TRBV, TRBD and TRBJ reference genes, and CDR3 was defined according to IMGT. Any clonotype with a frequency above 0.1% was classified as a highly expanded clone. Repertoire diversity was measured by Shannon entropy, and V-J evenness by the Gini coefficient. A clonotype was considered public if more than one individual shared it. TCRdb itself trimmed the public reads at Q25 with fastp, ran MiXCR and retained productive beta chains. Each CDR3 protein appears once, grouped with its most common genes and DNA. What appears here as the V and J calls and clone size reflects TCRdb's work, not the paper's. The sample table lists roughly 400,000 distinct CDR3 sequences, around 20% of them with a count of one. 13% to 15% of the sample comes from the top ten.

This receptor was taken from a female donor with Graves disease. This material consisted of peripheral blood mononuclear cells (PBMCs), taken when the disease was refractory, from a patient treated with antithyroid drugs. This chain joins TRBV11-3 to TRBJ1-2, with no confidently assigned D gene. The nucleotide sequence is TGTGCCAGCAGCCCTCTCGGAGGGCGAAACAACTATGGCTACACCTTC. Translated, it reads CASSPLGGRNNYGYTF.